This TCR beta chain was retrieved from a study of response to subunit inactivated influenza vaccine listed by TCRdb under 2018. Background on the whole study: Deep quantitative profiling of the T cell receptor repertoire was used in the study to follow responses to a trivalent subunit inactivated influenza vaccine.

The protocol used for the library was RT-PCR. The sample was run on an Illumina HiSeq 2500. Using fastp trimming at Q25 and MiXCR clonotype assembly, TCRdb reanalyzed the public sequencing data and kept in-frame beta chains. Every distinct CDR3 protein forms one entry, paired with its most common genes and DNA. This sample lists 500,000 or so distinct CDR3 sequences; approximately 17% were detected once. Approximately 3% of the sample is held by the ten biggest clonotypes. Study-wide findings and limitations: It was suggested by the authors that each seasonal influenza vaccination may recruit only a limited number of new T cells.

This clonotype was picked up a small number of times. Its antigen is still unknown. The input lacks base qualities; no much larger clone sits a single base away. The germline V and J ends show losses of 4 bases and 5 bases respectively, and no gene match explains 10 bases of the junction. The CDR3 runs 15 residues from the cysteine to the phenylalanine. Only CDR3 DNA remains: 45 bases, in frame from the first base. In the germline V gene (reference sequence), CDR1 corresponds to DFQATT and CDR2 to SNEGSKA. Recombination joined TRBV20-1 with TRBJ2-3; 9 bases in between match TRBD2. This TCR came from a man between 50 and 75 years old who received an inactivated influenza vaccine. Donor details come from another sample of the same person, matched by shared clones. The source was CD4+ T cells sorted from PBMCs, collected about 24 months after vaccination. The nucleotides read TGCAGTGCTATCAGAGCGGGAGGTTTAGGAGATACGCAGTATTTT. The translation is CSAIRAGGLGDTQYF.